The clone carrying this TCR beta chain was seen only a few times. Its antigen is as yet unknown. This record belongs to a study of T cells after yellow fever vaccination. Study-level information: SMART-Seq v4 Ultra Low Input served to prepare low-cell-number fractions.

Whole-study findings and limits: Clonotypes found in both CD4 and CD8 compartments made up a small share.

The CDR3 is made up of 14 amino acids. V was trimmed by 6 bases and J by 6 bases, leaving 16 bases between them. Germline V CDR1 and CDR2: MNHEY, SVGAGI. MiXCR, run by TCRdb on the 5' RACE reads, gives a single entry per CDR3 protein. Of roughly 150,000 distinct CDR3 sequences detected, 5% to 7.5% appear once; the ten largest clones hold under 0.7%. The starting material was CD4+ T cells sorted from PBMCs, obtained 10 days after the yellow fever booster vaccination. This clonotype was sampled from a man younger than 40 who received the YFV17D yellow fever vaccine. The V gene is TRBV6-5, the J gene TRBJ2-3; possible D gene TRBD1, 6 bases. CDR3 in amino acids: CASSPGTPPDTQYF. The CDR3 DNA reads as TGTGCCAGCAGCCCCGGGACACCGCCTGATACGCAGTATTTT.